Listed below are T cell receptor beta chains from one sample, sequenced in a study of cytomegalovirus exposure and HLA in healthy donors. Here immunoSEQ multiplex PCR was the method, and the copy in TCRdb shows in-frame clones only, minus some. The repertoire holds about 150,000 clones, with about two thirds as singletons. Sequencing input: PBMCs. The origin of the receptors is a man aged 50 or older in good health and CMV-seropositive. The CDR3 runs from the conserved cysteine through the conserved F or W. A D gene is named only where the DNA matches it firmly. A row's size may be missing; if present it is once, few, many or a size class.

-	TRBV7-2	-	TRBJ2-1	CASNDRPLYNEQFF	TGTGCCAGCAACGACAGACCCCTCTACAATGAGCAGTTCTTC
TRBD1	TRBV15	-	TRBJ2-3	CATSTGERGRTDTQYF	TGTGCCACCAGCACAGGGGAGAGGGGGCGGACAGATACGCAGTATTTT
-	TRBV10-1	-	TRBJ2-7	CASSESQGRMKFYEQYF	TGCGCCAGCAGTGAGTCACAGGGGAGGATGAAGTTCTACGAGCAGTACTTC
-	TRBV11-3	-	TRBJ2-3	CASSLRFIGADTQYF	TGTGCCAGCAGCTTAAGGTTTATTGGGGCTGATACGCAGTATTTT
-	TRBV7-2	few	TRBJ2-5	CASSQVQETQYF	TGTGCCAGCAGTCAGGTACAAGAGACCCAGTACTTC
TRBD1	TRBV20-1	-	TRBJ1-2	CSAGQAHGYTF	TGCAGTGCTGGACAGGCCCATGGCTACACCTTC
-	TRBV7-2	-	TRBJ1-2	CASSSDRIYGYTF	TGTGCCAGCAGCTCCGACAGAATCTATGGCTACACCTTC
TRBD1	TRBV16	-	TRBJ1-1	CASSPKRGQGNTEAFF	TGTGCCAGCAGCCCGAAGCGCGGACAGGGGAACACTGAAGCTTTCTTT
-	TRBV6-6	-	TRBJ1-5	CASSRTPISNQPQHF	TGTGCCAGCAGCCGGACTCCTATTAGCAATCAGCCCCAGCATTTT
-	TRBV7-8	once	TRBJ1-2	CASSLTNRGTNYGYTF	TGTGCCAGCAGCTTAACGAATCGGGGAACTAACTATGGCTACACCTTC
TRBD1	TRBV5-4	-	TRBJ1-2	CASSRDRVYGYTF	TGTGCCAGCAGCCGAGACAGGGTTTATGGCTACACCTTC
-	TRBV11-2	-	TRBJ1-2	CASSPSRVGGYTF	TGTGCCAGCAGCCCCAGCAGGGTTGGCGGCTACACCTTC
TRBD1	TRBV11-3	-	TRBJ1-2	CASSPRGLGYGYTF	TGTGCCAGCAGTCCTAGGGGGCTGGGCTATGGCTACACCTTC
TRBD1	TRBV2	-	TRBJ2-1	CASRATGVNYEQFF	TGTGCCAGCAGGGCCACAGGGGTCAATTACGAGCAGTTCTTC
-	TRBV7-9	-	TRBJ2-5	CASRPSSGFETQYF	TGTGCCAGCAGGCCTAGTTCGGGGTTTGAGACCCAGTACTTC
TRBD2	TRBV28	-	TRBJ2-2	CASSSLAGADTGALFF	TGTGCCAGCAGTTCCCTAGCGGGAGCAGACACCGGGGCGCTGTTTTTT
-	TRBV6-5	-	TRBJ2-5	CASTTGTKETQYF	TGTGCCAGCACCACAGGGACGAAAGAGACCCAGTACTTC
-	TRBV7-3	-	TRBJ1-1	CASSLSRPGTVPIANTEAFF	TGTGCCAGCAGCTTAAGTCGTCCAGGAACCGTCCCGATCGCGAACACTGAAGCTTTCTTT
TRBD1	TRBV4-3	-	TRBJ2-3	CASSRGTGGSTDTQYF	TGCGCCAGCAGCCGGGGGACAGGGGGTAGCACAGATACGCAGTATTTT
TRBD1	TRBV2	-	TRBJ1-5	CASSRDRGDQPQHF	TGTGCCAGCAGTCGGGACAGGGGGGATCAGCCCCAGCATTTT
-	TRBV7-2	-	TRBJ2-7	CASSSRDTGYSYEQYF	TGTGCCAGCAGCTCCCGGGACACGGGATACTCCTACGAGCAGTACTTC
-	TRBV19	once	TRBJ2-7	CASQSRASSYEQYF	TGTGCCAGTCAAAGCAGGGCGAGTTCCTACGAGCAGTACTTC
-	TRBV11-3	-	TRBJ2-7	CASSRDTDSYEQYF	TGTGCCAGCAGCCGGGACACCGACTCCTACGAGCAGTACTTC
-	TRBV6-4	-	TRBJ2-5	CASSPRGRGETQYF	TGTGCCAGCAGTCCGCGAGGCAGGGGAGAGACCCAGTACTTC
TRBD2	TRBV19	-	TRBJ2-1	CASRDIAGSTYNEQFF	TGTGCCAGTAGAGACATAGCGGGGAGTACCTACAATGAGCAGTTCTTC
-	TRBV12-5	-	TRBJ2-1	CASGPRLNNEQFF	TGTGCTAGTGGTCCCAGACTCAACAATGAGCAGTTCTTC
-	TRBV28	-	TRBJ2-6	CASSPTARGANVLTF	TGTGCCAGCAGCCCGACTGCACGTGGGGCCAACGTCCTGACTTTC
-	TRBV19	once	TRBJ1-5	CAISNRGNQPQHF	TGTGCCATCTCGAACAGGGGCAATCAGCCCCAGCATTTT
-	TRBV18	few	TRBJ2-5	CASSTYSPGETQYF	TGTGCCAGCTCAACCTATTCTCCCGGGGAGACCCAGTACTTC
-	TRBV5-6	once	TRBJ1-4	CASSLGMRSTNEKLFF	TGTGCCAGCAGCTTGGGTATGCGGTCAACTAATGAAAAACTGTTTTTT
-	TRBV7-2	-	TRBJ2-7	CASSRGHGPYEQYF	TGTGCCAGCAGCAGGGGTCACGGGCCCTACGAGCAGTACTTC
-	TRBV4-3	-	TRBJ1-4	CASSPSGQGKVGEKLFF	TGCGCCAGCAGCCCAAGCGGGCAGGGAAAGGTTGGCGAAAAACTGTTTTTT
TRBD2	TRBV5-6	-	TRBJ2-1	CASSLGLAVNEQFF	TGTGCCAGCAGCTTGGGACTAGCGGTCAATGAGCAGTTCTTC
TRBD2	TRBV7-9	-	TRBJ2-7	CASSLGGSGTTYEQYF	TGTGCCAGCAGCTTAGGAGGTAGCGGGACAACCTACGAGCAGTACTTC
-	TRBV7-3	once	TRBJ1-2	CASSLGQGLGYTF	TGTGCCAGCAGCTTAGGGCAGGGATTAGGCTACACCTTC
TRBD1	TRBV5-8	-	TRBJ1-1	CASSLGTGGTEAFF	TGTGCCAGCAGCTTGGGTACAGGGGGGACTGAAGCTTTCTTT
TRBD2	TRBV10-3	-	TRBJ2-3	CAISPTSGETDTQYF	TGTGCCATCAGCCCGACTAGCGGGGAGACAGATACGCAGTATTTT
-	TRBV28	-	TRBJ2-5	CASGTLGLSRETQYF	TGTGCCAGCGGTACCCTAGGACTCTCGCGAGAGACCCAGTACTTC
TRBD1	TRBV5-1	once	TRBJ1-6	CASSDRTGTLPSPLHF	TGCGCCAGCAGCGATCGGACAGGGACCCTCCCTTCACCCCTCCACTTT
-	TRBV19	once	TRBJ1-5	CASRWGGDQPQHF	TGTGCCAGTAGATGGGGGGGGGATCAGCCCCAGCATTTT
-	TRBV5-1	once	TRBJ2-5	CASTPVPGEETQYF	TGCGCCAGCACCCCAGTCCCGGGGGAAGAGACCCAGTACTTC
TRBD2	TRBV19	-	TRBJ2-2	CASRTAGGPSGELFF	TGTGCCAGTCGAACAGCGGGGGGACCTTCTGGGGAGCTGTTTTTT
-	TRBV2	-	TRBJ1-2	CAISDFDYGYTF	TGTGCCATCTCGGACTTTGACTATGGCTACACCTTC
TRBD1	TRBV5-5	-	TRBJ1-2	CASSHGRDRGSIRYGYTF	TGTGCCAGCTCTCACGGCCGGGACAGGGGAAGTATACGGTATGGCTACACCTTC
TRBD2	TRBV4-1	-	TRBJ2-1	CASSQEGGFSYNEQFF	TGTGCCAGCAGCCAAGAGGGAGGGTTCTCCTACAATGAGCAGTTCTTC
TRBD1	TRBV5-1	-	TRBJ1-1	CASSPWTGSGTEAFF	TGCGCCAGCAGCCCATGGACAGGGTCGGGGACTGAAGCTTTCTTT
TRBD2	TRBV9	once	TRBJ2-7	CASSDSSGSSYEQYF	TGTGCCAGCAGTGATTCCAGCGGGAGCTCCTACGAGCAGTACTTC
-	TRBV19	-	TRBJ1-2	CASSHGQSYGYTF	TGTGCCAGTAGCCATGGACAGAGCTATGGCTACACCTTC
TRBD1	TRBV27	-	TRBJ1-5	CASSLSRTGEQPQHF	TGTGCCAGCAGTTTATCGAGGACAGGGGAGCAGCCCCAGCATTTT